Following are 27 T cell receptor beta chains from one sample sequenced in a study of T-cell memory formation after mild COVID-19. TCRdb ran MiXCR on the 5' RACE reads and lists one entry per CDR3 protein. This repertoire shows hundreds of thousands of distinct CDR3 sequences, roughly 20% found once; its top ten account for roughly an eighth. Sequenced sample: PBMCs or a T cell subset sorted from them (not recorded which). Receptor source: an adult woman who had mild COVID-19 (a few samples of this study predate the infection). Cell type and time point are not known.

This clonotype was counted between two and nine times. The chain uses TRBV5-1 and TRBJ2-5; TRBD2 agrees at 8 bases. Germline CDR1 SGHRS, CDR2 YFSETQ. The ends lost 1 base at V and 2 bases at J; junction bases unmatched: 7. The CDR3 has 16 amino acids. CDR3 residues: CASSLWREAPQETQYF. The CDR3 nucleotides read TGCGCCAGCAGCTTGTGGCGGGAGGCCCCACAAGAGACCCAGTACTTC.

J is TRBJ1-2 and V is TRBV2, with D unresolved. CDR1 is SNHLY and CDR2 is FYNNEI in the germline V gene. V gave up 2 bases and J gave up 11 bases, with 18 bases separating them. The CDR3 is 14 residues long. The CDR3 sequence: CASSESKAGSGYTF. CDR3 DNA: TGTGCCAGCAGTGAATCTAAGGCAGGCTCAGGATACACCTTC. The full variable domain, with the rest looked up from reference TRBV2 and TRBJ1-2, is EPEVTQTPSHQVTQMGQEVILRCVPISNHLYFYWYRQILGQKVEFLVSFYNNEISEKSEIFDDQFSVERPDGSNFTLKIRSTKLEDSAMYFCASSESKAGSGYTFGSGTRLTVV.

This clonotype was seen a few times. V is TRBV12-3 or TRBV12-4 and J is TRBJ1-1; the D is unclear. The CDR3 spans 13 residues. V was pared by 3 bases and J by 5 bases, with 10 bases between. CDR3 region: CASSFSWGTEAFF. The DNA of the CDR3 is TGTGCCAGCAGTTTTAGTTGGGGAACTGAAGCTTTCTTT.

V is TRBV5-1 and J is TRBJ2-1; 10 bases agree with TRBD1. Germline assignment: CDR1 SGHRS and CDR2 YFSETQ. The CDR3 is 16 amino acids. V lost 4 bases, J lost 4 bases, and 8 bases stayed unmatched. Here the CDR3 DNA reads TGCGCCAGCAGCCGATCGGGACAGGGGTATTACAATGAGCAGTTCTTC. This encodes CASSRSGQGYYNEQFF. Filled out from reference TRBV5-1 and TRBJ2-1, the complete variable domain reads KAGVTQTPRYLIKTRGQQVTLSCSPISGHRSVSWYQQTPGQGLQFLFEYFSETQRNKGNFPGRFSGRQFSNSRSEMNVSTLELGDSALYLCASSRSGQGYYNEQFFGPGTRLTVL.

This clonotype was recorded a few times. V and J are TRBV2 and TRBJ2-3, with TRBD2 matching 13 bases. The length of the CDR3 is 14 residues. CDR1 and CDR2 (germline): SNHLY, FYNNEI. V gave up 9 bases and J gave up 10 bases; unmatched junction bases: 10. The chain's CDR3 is CARGPGTSGNPQYF. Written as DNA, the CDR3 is TGTGCCAGGGGGCCAGGGACTAGCGGGAATCCGCAGTATTTT.

As DNA, the CDR3 is TGTGCCAGCTCGAGGGGCCTCAATCAGCCCCAGCATTTT. It specifies CASSRGLNQPQHF. This chain uses TRBV6-5 with TRBJ1-5, with a possible D match to TRBD1 (5 bases). The V end lost 8 bases, the J end lost 3 bases, and 11 bases lay between the germline ends. The germline V gene has CDR1 MNHEY and CDR2 SVGAGI. CDR3 length: 13 residues.

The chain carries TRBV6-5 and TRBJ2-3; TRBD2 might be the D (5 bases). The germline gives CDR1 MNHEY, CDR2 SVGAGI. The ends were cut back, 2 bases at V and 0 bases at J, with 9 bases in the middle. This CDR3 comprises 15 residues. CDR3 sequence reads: CASSYEGRSTDTQYF. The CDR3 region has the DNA TGTGCCAGCAGTTACGAGGGCCGTAGCACAGATACGCAGTATTTT.

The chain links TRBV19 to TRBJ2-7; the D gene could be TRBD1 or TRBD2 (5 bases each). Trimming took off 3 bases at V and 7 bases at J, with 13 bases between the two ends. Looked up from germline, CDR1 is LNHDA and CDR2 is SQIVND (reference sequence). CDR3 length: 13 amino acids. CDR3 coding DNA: TGTGCCAGTAGTATGGAGCCGTGGGGGGAGCAGTACTTC. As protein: CASSMEPWGEQYF.

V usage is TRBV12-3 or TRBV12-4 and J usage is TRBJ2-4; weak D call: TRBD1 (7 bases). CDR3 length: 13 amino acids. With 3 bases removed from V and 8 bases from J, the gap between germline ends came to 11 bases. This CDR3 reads CASSFGRGDIQYF. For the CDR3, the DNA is TGTGCCAGCAGTTTCGGCAGGGGGGACATTCAGTACTTC.

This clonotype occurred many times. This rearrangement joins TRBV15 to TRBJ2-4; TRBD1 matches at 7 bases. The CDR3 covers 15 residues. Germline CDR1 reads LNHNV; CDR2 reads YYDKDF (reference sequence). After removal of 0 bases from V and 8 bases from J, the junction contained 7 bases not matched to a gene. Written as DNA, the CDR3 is TGTGCCACCAGCAGAGATCAGGGGGTTTTAGACATTCAGTACTTC. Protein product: CATSRDQGVLDIQYF.

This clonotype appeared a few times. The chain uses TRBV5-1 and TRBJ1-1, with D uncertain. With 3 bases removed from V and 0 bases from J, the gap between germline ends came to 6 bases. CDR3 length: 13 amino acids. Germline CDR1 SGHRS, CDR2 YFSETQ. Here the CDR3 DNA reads TGCGCCAGCAGCTCCGCAGTGAACACTGAAGCTTTCTTT. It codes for CASSSAVNTEAFF.

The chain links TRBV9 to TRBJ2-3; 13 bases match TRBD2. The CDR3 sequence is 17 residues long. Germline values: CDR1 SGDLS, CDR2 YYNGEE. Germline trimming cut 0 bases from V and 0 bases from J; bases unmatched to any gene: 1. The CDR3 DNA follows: TGTGCCAGCAGCGTAGGACTAGCGGGGGGAAGCACAGATACGCAGTATTTT. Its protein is CASSVGLAGGSTDTQYF.

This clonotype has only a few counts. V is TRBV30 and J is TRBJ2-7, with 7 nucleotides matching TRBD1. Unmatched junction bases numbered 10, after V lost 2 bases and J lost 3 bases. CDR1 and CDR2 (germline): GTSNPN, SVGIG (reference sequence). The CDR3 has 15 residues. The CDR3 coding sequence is TGTGCCTGGAGTCGGGGAATTGCAGGGGGCTACGAGCAGTACTTC. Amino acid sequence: CAWSRGIAGGYEQYF.

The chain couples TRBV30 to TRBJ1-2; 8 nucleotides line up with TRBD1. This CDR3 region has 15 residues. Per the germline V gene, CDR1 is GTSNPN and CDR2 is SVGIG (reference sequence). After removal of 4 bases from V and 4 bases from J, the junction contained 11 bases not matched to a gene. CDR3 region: CAWTFGQGSFYGYTF. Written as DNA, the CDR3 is TGTGCCTGGACTTTCGGACAGGGCTCTTTCTATGGCTACACCTTC.

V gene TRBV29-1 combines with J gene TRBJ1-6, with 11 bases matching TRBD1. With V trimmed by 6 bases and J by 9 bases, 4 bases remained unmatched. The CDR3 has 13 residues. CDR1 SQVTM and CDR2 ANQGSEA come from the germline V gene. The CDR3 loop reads CSVGQGAGSPLHF. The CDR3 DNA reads TGCAGCGTCGGACAGGGGGCAGGTTCACCCCTCCACTTT.

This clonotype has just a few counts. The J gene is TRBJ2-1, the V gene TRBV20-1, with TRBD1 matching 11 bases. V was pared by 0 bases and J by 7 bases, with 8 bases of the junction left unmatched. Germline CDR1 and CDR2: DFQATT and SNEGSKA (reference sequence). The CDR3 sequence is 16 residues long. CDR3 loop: CSARDPGQGDLNEQFF. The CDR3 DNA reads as TGCAGTGCTAGAGACCCGGGACAGGGGGATTTGAATGAGCAGTTCTTC.

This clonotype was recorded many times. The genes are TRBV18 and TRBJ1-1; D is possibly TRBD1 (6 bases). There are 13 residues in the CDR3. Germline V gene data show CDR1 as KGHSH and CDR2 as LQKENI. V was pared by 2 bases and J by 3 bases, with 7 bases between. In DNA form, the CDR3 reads TGTGCCAGCTCACCAAACAGGGACACTGAAGCTTTCTTT. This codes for CASSPNRDTEAFF.

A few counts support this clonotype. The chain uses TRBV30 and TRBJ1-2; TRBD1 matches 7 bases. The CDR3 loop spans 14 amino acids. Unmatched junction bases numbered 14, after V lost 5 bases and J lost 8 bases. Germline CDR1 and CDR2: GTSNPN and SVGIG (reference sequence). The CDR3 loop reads CAWVSPGQRRGYTF. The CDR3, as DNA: TGTGCCTGGGTTTCTCCGGGACAGCGTCGGGGCTACACCTTC.

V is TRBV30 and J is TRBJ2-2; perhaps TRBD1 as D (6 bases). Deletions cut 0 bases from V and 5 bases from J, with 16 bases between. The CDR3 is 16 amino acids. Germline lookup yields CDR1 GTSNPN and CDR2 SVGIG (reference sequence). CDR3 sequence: CAWSVPFQGLTGELFF. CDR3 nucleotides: TGTGCCTGGAGTGTACCGTTCCAGGGGCTAACCGGGGAGCTGTTTTTT.

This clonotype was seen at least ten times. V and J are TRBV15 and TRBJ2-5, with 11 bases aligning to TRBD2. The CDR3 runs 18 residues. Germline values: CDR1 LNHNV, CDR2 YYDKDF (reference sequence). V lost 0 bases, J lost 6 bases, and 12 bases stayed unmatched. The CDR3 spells CATSREEGSSGGIKTQYF. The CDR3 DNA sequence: TGTGCCACCAGCAGAGAGGAAGGTTCTAGCGGGGGGATCAAGACCCAGTACTTC.

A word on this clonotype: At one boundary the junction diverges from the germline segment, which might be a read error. The CDR3 sequence is CASSLGRGGLFYEQYF. The CDR3 DNA sequence: TGCGCCAGCAGTTTGGGGAGAGGGGGCCTCTTCTACGAGCAGTACTTC. V usage is TRBV5-1 and J usage is TRBJ2-7, with TRBD1 matching over 7 bases. The CDR3 extends over 16 amino acids. From germline, CDR1 is SGHRS and CDR2 YFSETQ.

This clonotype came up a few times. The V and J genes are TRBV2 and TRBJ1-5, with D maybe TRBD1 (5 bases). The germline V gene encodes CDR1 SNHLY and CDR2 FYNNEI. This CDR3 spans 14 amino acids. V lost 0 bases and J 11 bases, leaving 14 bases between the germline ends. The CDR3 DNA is TGTGCCAGCAGTGAAGCGGGGGTGCACCCAGCCCAGCATTTT. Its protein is CASSEAGVHPAQHF. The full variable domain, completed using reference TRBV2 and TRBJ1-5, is EPEVTQTPSHQVTQMGQEVILRCVPISNHLYFYWYRQILGQKVEFLVSFYNNEISEKSEIFDDQFSVERPDGSNFTLKIRSTKLEDSAMYFCASSEAGVHPAQHFGDGTRLSIL.

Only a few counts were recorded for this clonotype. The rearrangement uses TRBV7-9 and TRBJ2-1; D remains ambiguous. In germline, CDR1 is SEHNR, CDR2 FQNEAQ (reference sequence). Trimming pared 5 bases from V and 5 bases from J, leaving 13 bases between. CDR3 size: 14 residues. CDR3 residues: CASSRALKNNEQFF. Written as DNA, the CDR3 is TGTGCCAGCAGCCGGGCTTTGAAGAACAATGAGCAGTTCTTC.

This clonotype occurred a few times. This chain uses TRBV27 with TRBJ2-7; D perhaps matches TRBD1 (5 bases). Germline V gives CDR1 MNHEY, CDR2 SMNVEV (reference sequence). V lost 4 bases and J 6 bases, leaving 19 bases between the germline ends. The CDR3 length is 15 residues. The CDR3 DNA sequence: TGTGCCAGCAGTTCTTTTCAGGGATCGGAAGGCGAGCAGTACTTC. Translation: CASSSFQGSEGEQYF.

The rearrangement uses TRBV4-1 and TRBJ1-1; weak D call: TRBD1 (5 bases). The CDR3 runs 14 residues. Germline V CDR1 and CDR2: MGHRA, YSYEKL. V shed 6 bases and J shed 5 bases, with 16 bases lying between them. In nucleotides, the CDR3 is TGCGCCAGCAGGGCAGGGACCCGAGGGACTGAAGCTTTCTTT. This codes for CASRAGTRGTEAFF.

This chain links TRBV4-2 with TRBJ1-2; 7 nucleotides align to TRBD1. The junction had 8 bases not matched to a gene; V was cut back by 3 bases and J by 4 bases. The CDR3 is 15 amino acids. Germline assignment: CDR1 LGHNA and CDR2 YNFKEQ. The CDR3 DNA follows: TGTGCCAGCAGCCAGATCGAGGGGGCAGGCTATGGCTACACCTTC. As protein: CASSQIEGAGYGYTF.

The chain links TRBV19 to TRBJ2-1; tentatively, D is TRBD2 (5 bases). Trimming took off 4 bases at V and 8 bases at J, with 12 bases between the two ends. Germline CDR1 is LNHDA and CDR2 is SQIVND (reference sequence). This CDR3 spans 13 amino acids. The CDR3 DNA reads TGTGCCAGTAGTACCGGGGTCCGCTATGAGCAGTTCTTC. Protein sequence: CASSTGVRYEQFF.